This T cell receptor beta chain came from a study of cytomegalovirus exposure and HLA in healthy donors. The PCR ran on 60 Vbeta and 13 Jbeta primers. Using immunoSEQ multiplex PCR, the repertoire was profiled, and TCRdb retains in-frame clones only, with some absent. Of about 130,000 clones listed, more than 60% are singletons. These donors counted as nominally healthy when sampled, but unrecorded immune exposures were likely. The germline CDR1 and CDR2 sequences are LNHDA and SQIVND (reference sequence). V dropped 6 bases and J dropped 0; count of bases not matched to a gene: 21. This CDR3 is built from 22 residues.

The sample comprised PBMCs. The sequence was collected from a woman in her forties in good health and CMV-seropositive. The V call is TRBV19, the J call TRBJ2-1; TRBD2 matches at 12 bases. This CDR3 reads CASRGQYSETSGSLLSYNEQFF. The CDR3 bases are TGTGCCAGTAGAGGACAGTACTCCGAGACTAGCGGGAGCCTTCTCTCCTACAATGAGCAGTTCTTC.